Presented here are 3 T cell receptor beta chains from one specimen sequenced in a study of Ad26.COV2.S vaccination and SARS-CoV-2 variants. Treatment indicated: around 19 received Ad26.COV2.S at low or high dose, single or two shots; several received placebo; per-sample allocation not given. Samples were taken on day 63 after the first vaccine or placebo injection. TCRdb's table, derived via immunoSEQ multiplex PCR, lists solely in-frame clones and lacks some. The table includes almost 400,000 clones, around 91% detected once. The material sequenced was peripheral blood, taken in a trial of Ad26.COV2.S vaccine versus placebo. These receptors were collected from a person between 18 and 65 years old who received the Ad26.COV2.S COVID-19 vaccine or a placebo.

The chain couples TRBV28 to TRBJ2-7; TRBD1 agrees at 7 bases. The V and J ends lost 5 bases and 3 bases, in that order; junction bases with no gene match: 7. The CDR3 runs 14 residues. From germline, CDR1 is MDHEN and CDR2 SYDVKM. The CDR3 bases are TGTGCCAGCAGTCCGGGACAGACCATCTACGAGCAGTACTTC. Its translation is CASSPGQTIYEQYF.

This clone occurred a few times. The rearrangement joins TRBV2 to TRBJ2-3; D possibly uses TRBD1 or TRBD2 (5 bases each). Trimming removed 6 bases from V and 5 bases from J, with 9 bases in between. The germline CDR1 and CDR2 sequences are SNHLY and FYNNEI. The CDR3 is made up of 12 amino acids. The CDR3 loop reads CASRGVVDTQYF. CDR3 DNA: TGTGCCAGCAGGGGGGTAGTAGATACGCAGTATTTT.

The genes are TRBV27 and TRBJ2-1; 14 positions agree with TRBD2. This CDR3 region has 16 residues. With 10 bases clipped from V and 7 bases from J, the junction kept 12 bases outside the gene matches. Germline values: CDR1 MNHEY, CDR2 SMNVEV (reference sequence). The CDR3 protein is CATHRPGTSGSNEQFF. CDR3 nucleotides: TGTGCCACCCACCGCCCCGGGACTAGCGGGAGTAATGAGCAGTTCTTC.